The rows below give T cell receptor beta chains drawn from one sample of a study of blood T cell repertoires in COVID-19. Sequencing was performed with immunoSEQ multiplex PCR; in TCRdb, only in-frame clones are kept and a portion is missing. The sample includes about 440,000 clones, about 91% of them seen just once. Sample: peripheral blood. The origin of the receptors is a woman aged 45 to 65 with COVID-19, enrolled during active disease. Each CDR3 is given with its conserved first and last residue.

J gene: TRBJ2-1
V gene: TRBV5-1
CDR3 protein: CASSLAGDSLGVF

J gene: TRBJ2-3
V gene: TRBV3-1/TRBV3-2
CDR3 protein: CASSQAGSPTDTQYF

J gene: TRBJ2-7
V gene: TRBV5-4
CDR3 protein: CAIVKGDAQGGEQYF

J gene: TRBJ2-5
V gene: TRBV12-5
CDR3 protein: CASGPRGGGETQYF

J gene: TRBJ2-7
V gene: TRBV6-5
CDR3 protein: CAASGADRLTYEQYF

J gene: TRBJ2-3
V gene: TRBV2
CDR3 protein: CASSELDPGLAGGEADTQYF

J gene: TRBJ2-7
V gene: TRBV5-6
CDR3 protein: CASSPEGYEQYF

J gene: TRBJ2-6
V gene: TRBV4-1
CDR3 protein: CASSQSIVVANVLTF

J gene: TRBJ1-3
V gene: TRBV5-1
CDR3 protein: CASSLGGRDSGNTIYF

J gene: TRBJ1-5
V gene: TRBV5-5
CDR3 protein: CASSLGQGYDQPQHF

J gene: TRBJ1-5
V gene: TRBV6-2/TRBV6-3
CDR3 protein: CASSKTALQPQHF

J gene: TRBJ2-5
V gene: TRBV12-3/TRBV12-4
CDR3 protein: CASSLDGETQYF

J gene: TRBJ1-2
V gene: TRBV7-9
CDR3 protein: CASSLAQGATGYTF